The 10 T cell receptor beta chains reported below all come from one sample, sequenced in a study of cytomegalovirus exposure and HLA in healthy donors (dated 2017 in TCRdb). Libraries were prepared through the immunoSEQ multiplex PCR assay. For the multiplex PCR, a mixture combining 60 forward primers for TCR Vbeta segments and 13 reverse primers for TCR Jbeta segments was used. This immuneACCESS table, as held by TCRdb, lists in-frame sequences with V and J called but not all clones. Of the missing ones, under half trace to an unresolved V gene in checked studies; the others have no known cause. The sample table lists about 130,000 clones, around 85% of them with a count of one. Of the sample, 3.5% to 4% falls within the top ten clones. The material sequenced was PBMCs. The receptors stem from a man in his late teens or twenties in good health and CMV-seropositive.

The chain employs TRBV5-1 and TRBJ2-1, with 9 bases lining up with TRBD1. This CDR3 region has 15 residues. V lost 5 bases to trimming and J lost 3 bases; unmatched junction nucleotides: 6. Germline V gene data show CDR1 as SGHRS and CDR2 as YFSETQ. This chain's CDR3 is CASRNRDRVYNEQFF. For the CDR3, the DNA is TGCGCCAGCAGAAATCGGGACAGGGTCTACAATGAGCAGTTCTTC. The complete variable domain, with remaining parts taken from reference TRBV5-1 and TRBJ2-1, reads KAGVTQTPRYLIKTRGQQVTLSCSPISGHRSVSWYQQTPGQGLQFLFEYFSETQRNKGNFPGRFSGRQFSNSRSEMNVSTLELGDSALYLCASRNRDRVYNEQFFGPGTRLTVL.

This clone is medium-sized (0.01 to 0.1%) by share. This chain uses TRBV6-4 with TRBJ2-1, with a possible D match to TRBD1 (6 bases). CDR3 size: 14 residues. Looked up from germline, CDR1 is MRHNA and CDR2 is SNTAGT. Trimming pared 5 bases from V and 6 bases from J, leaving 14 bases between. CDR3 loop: CASSSGVQGNEQFF. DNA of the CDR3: TGTGCCAGCAGTTCAGGGGTTCAAGGCAATGAGCAGTTCTTC.

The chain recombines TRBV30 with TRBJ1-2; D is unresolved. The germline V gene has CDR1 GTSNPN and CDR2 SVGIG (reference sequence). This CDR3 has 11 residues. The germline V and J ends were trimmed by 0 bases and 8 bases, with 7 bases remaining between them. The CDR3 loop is CAWSVNRGYTF. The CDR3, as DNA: TGTGCCTGGAGTGTGAACCGGGGCTACACCTTC. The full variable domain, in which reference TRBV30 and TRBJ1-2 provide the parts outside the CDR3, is SQTIHQWPATLVQPVGSPLSLECTVEGTSNPNLYWYRQAAGRGLQLLFYSVGIGQISSEVPQNLSASRPQDRQFILSSKKLLLSDSGFYLCAWSVNRGYTFGSGTRLTVV.

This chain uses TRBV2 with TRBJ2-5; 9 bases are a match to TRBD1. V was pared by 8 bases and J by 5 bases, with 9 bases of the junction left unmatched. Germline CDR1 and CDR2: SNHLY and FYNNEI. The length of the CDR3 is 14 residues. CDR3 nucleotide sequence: TGTGCCAGCGGAACAGGGGGCGCGAGGGAGACCCAGTACTTC. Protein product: CASGTGGARETQYF. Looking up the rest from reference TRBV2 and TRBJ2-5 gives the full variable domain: EPEVTQTPSHQVTQMGQEVILRCVPISNHLYFYWYRQILGQKVEFLVSFYNNEISEKSEIFDDQFSVERPDGSNFTLKIRSTKLEDSAMYFCASGTGGARETQYFGPGTRLLVL.

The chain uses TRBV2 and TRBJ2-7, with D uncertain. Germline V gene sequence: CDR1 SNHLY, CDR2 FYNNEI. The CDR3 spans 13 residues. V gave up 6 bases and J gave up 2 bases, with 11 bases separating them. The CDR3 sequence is CASSVAGPYEQYF. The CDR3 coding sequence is TGTGCCAGCAGCGTAGCCGGTCCCTACGAGCAGTACTTC.

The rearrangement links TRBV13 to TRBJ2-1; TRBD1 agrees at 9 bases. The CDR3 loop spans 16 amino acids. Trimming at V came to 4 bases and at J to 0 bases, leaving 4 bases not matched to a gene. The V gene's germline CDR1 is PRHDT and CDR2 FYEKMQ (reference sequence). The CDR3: CASSSRDRVSYNEQFF. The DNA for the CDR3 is TGTGCCAGCAGCTCCCGGGACAGGGTCTCCTACAATGAGCAGTTCTTC.

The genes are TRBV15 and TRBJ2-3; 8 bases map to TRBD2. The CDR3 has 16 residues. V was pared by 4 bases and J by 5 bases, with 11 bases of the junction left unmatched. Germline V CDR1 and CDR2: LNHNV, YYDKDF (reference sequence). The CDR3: CATSTPREGGRDTQYF. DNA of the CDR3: TGTGCCACCAGCACTCCCCGGGAGGGTGGGCGAGATACGCAGTATTTT.

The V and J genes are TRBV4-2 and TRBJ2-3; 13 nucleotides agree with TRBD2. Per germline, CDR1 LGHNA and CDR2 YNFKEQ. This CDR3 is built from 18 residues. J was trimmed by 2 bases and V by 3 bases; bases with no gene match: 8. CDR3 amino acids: CASSHDQLAGGDTDTQYF. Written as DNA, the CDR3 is TGTGCCAGCAGCCATGACCAACTAGCGGGGGGGGACACAGATACGCAGTATTTT.

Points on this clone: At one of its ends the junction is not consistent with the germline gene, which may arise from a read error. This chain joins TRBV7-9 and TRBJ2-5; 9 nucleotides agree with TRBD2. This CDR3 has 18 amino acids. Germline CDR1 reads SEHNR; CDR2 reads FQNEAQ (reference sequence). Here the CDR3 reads CSSSLAPGSGGGAGTQYF. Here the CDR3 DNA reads TGTTCCAGCAGCTTAGCACCGGGGAGCGGCGGGGGGGCAGGGACCCAGTACTTC.

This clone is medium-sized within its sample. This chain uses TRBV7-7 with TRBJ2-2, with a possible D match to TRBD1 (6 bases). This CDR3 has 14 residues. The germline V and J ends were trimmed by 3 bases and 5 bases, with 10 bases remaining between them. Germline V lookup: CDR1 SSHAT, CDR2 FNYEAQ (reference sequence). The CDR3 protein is CASSFTRGTGELFF. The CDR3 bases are TGTGCCAGCAGCTTTACCAGGGGAACCGGGGAGCTGTTTTTT.